This section outlines one T cell receptor beta chain sequence together with its context. This record belongs to a study of shared clonotypes between healthy human individuals. Assay: immunoSEQ multiplex PCR; the TCRdb copy retains only in-frame clones and omits some. The table lists 600,000 or so clones, roughly 95% of them singletons. Positively selected for CCR7, the CD45RO-negative cells used as naive CD8 cells excluded terminally differentiated effector memory CD45RA+ cells. The CDR3 totals 15 residues. Germline V lookup: CDR1 WSHSY, CDR2 SAAADI. Trimming cost V 6 bases and J 7 bases, with 19 bases left between them.

This sequence joins TRBV10-2 and TRBJ2-1, with D perhaps being TRBD1 or TRBD2 (5 bases each). This receptor was obtained from a woman in her thirties in good health. Sequences were obtained from naive CD8+ T cells sorted from blood. DNA for the CDR3: TGCGCCAGCAGACAGGACCCGAGCTGGGGGAATGAGCAGTTCTTC. Its translation is CASRQDPSWGNEQFF.